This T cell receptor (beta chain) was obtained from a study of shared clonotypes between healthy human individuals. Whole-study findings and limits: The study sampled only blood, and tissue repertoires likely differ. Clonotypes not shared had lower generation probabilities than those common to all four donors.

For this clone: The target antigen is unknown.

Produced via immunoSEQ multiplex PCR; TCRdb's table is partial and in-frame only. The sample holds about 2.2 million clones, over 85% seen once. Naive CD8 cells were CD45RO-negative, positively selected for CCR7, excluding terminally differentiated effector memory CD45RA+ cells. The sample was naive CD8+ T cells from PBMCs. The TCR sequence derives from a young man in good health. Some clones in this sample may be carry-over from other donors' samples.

DNA of the CDR3: TGTGCCAGCAGTTTTCAGACTAGCGGGAGGGATACGCAGTATTTT. It specifies CASSFQTSGRDTQYF. The rearrangement links TRBV28 to TRBJ2-3; TRBD2 agrees at 13 bases. V dropped 3 bases and J dropped 6; count of bases not matched to a gene: 3. Germline CDR1 MDHEN, CDR2 SYDVKM. There are 15 residues in the CDR3.